This T cell receptor (beta chain) appears in the sequencing data of a study of blood T cells in healthy people across ages. Each donor was a healthy Caucasian individual from Russia, aged about 6 to 100. The ends were cut back, 5 bases at V and 2 bases at J, with 9 bases in the middle. This CDR3 contains 12 residues. Germline V gives CDR1 DFQATT, CDR2 SNEGSKA (reference sequence). A second PCR of roughly 7 to 11 cycles used a sample-barcoded 5' primer and a J-beta primer mix. Via MiXCR, TCRdb re-called the 5' RACE reads, giving one row per CDR3 protein. This sample has about 840,000 distinct CDR3 sequences; 25% to 30% occur once, and the top ten carry 9.5% to 13%. This sample was also put to use in a study of T cells of mothers and their children. That source adds: Some 2.8 million TCR beta reads per child versus over 9.5 million per mother.

Input material: blood. This sequence originates from a middle-aged woman in good health. This chain uses TRBV20-1 with TRBJ2-5; the D is unclear. CDR3 nucleotides: TGCAGTGCTCCCCGAGCACAAGAGACCCAGTACTTC. Translating it yields CSAPRAQETQYF.